The clone carrying this TCR beta chain was observed a single time. What it binds is not known. The data stem from a study of siplizumab effects on memory and regulatory T cells. General observations from the study: Suppressive function of proliferating Tregs from siplizumab cultures was not confirmed. In the presence of siplizumab, alloreactive sequences traceable to unstimulated CD4+ memory cells were significantly reduced. In controls, roughly 25% of mappable alloreactive CD4+ clones were Treg-derived on average, versus around 69% with siplizumab.

Clones were sequenced by immunoSEQ multiplex PCR, and TCRdb holds only the in-frame ones, with some missing. The data contain 80,000 to 130,000 clones, 92% of them singletons. Losses at the gene ends were 7 bases for V and 5 bases for J; bases not matched to a gene: 12. This CDR3 is built from 15 residues. Germline CDR1 is SQVTM and CDR2 is ANQGSEA. The sample taken for sequencing was Tregs sorted from blood. This sequence was found in a human donor in good health. The V call is TRBV29-1, the J call TRBJ2-5; 11 positions match TRBD1. The CDR3, as DNA: TGCAGCGGAGGTGTCGGGACAGGGGGTTGGGAGACCCAGTACTTC. Encoded protein: CSGGVGTGGWETQYF.